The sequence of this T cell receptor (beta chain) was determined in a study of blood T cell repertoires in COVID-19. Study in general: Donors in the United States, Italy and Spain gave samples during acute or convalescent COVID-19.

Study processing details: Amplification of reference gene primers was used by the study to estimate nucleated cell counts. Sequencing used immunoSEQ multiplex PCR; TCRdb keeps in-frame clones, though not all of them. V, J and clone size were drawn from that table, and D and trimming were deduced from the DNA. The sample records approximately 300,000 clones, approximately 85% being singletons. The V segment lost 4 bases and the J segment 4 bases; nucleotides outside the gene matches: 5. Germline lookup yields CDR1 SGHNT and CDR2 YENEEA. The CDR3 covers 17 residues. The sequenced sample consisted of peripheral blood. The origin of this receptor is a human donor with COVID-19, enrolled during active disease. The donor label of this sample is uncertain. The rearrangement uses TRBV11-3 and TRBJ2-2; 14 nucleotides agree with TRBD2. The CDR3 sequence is CASSSFGLAGGTGELFF. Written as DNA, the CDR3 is TGTGCCAGCAGCTCTTTTGGACTAGCGGGAGGCACCGGGGAGCTGTTTTTT.